The sequence of this T cell receptor (beta chain) was determined in a study of neurological immune-mediated disorders. General observations from the study: HTLV-1-associated myelopathy led in TCR clonal expansion, while multiple sclerosis ranked lowest, below healthy controls. CDR3 amino acid sequences of expanded clones were not shared across subjects, a result suggesting private repertoires in all groups.

The CDR3 totals 15 residues. V was trimmed by 4 bases and J by 5 bases, leaving 21 bases between them. Germline loops: CDR1 DFQATT, CDR2 SNEGSKA (reference sequence). Specified time point: technical triplicate 2. Synthesis of cDNA was performed by 5'RACE using 10-nucleotide random UMIs. The yield of each sequencing run was over 190 million TCR-beta sequences from 15-18 subjects. MiXCR, run by TCRdb on the 5' RACE reads, gives a single entry per CDR3 protein. Of 31,000 or so distinct CDR3 sequences listed, 13% are singletons. This clonotype was seen ten or more times. The antigen remains unidentified. The chain employs TRBV20-1 and TRBJ2-7; the D gene is possibly TRBD2 (7 bases). The sample taken for sequencing was CD4+ T cells from blood. The receptor's source is a female donor with HTLV-1-associated myelopathy (HAM/TSP). The CDR3 spells CSANPRSGGGNEQYF. DNA for the CDR3: TGCAGTGCTAACCCAAGGTCGGGGGGCGGAAACGAGCAGTACTTC.